A selection of T cell receptor beta chains follows, all from one sample in a study of T cell changes during pregnancy in multiple sclerosis. The method was immunoSEQ multiplex PCR; TCRdb's version includes in-frame clones alone and lacks a portion of them. The repertoire has about 57,000 clones, about 90% of them found once; the top ten carry approximately 0.18%. The input for sequencing was CD4+ T cells from peripheral blood mononuclear cells, taken in the second trimester of pregnancy. Receptor source: a female donor with multiple sclerosis, enrolled in a pregnancy study. Both conserved end residues are part of each CDR3. D genes are given only for firm matches. Expanded clones get a size class; other rows say once, few or many, or leave the size out.

D	V	size	length	J	CDR3	DNA
.	TRBV5-1	.	15	TRBJ2-2	CASSLAGGNTGELFF	TGCGCCAGCAGCTTGGCCGGCGGTAACACCGGGGAGCTGTTTTTT
.	TRBV5-6	.	12	TRBJ1-1	CASSLFGTEAFF	TGTGCCAGCAGCTTGTTCGGCACTGAAGCTTTCTTT
.	TRBV2	.	14	TRBJ1-1	CASTLVGGNTEAFF	TGTGCCAGCACCCTCGTCGGGGGGAACACTGAAGCTTTCTTT
.	TRBV19	.	18	TRBJ1-2	CASSMLVGPGHSNYGYTF	TGTGCCAGTAGTATGCTGGTGGGTCCGGGACACTCTAACTATGGCTACACCTTC
.	TRBV6-5	.	14	TRBJ1-1	CASSYRGPNTEAFF	TGTGCCAGCAGTTACAGGGGCCCGAACACTGAAGCTTTCTTT
TRBD2	TRBV7-2	.	17	TRBJ2-1	CASSYSGGEPLGNEQFF	TGTGCCAGCAGCTATAGCGGGGGGGAACCTTTAGGCAATGAGCAGTTCTTC
.	TRBV7-7	.	13	TRBJ2-7	CASSLGEFYEQYF	TGTGCCAGCAGCTTAGGAGAGTTCTACGAGCAGTACTTC
.	TRBV28	.	13	TRBJ1-2	CASSLLHTYGYTF	TGTGCCAGCAGTTTATTACACACCTATGGCTACACCTTC
TRBD1	TRBV18	once	16	TRBJ2-3	CASSPASGGLADTQYF	TGTGCCAGCTCACCGGCGTCAGGGGGCTTGGCAGATACGCAGTATTTT
.	TRBV6-1	.	13	TRBJ1-5	CASSVEVGQPQHF	TGTGCCAGCAGTGTCGAGGTGGGTCAGCCCCAGCATTTT
TRBD2	TRBV9	.	16	TRBJ2-1	CASSTTSGTSYNEQFF	TGTGCCAGCAGCACGACTAGCGGGACCTCCTACAATGAGCAGTTCTTC
.	TRBV18	.	13	TRBJ2-3	CASSTGSRDTQYF	TGTGCCAGCTCAACAGGGTCCAGAGATACGCAGTATTTT
TRBD1	TRBV2	once	15	TRBJ2-5	CASSLLQGAMETQYF	TGTGCCAGCAGCCTTTTACAGGGGGCAATGGAGACCCAGTACTTC
.	TRBV5-4	.	20	TRBJ1-6	CASSLVVSPRRQFGSSPLHF	TGTGCCAGCAGCTTGGTGGTTTCCCCCAGAAGACAGTTCGGGAGTTCACCCCTCCACTTT
TRBD2	TRBV5-1	once	15	TRBJ2-2	CASKIAGDHTGELFF	TGCGCCAGCAAGATAGCGGGAGACCACACCGGGGAGCTGTTTTTT
.	TRBV18	.	14	TRBJ1-2	CASSPKPPPSGYTF	TGTGCCAGCTCACCGAAACCCCCACCCAGTGGCTACACCTTC
TRBD2	TRBV6-6	.	11	TRBJ2-4	CASSAGEPRYF	TGTGCCAGCAGTGCGGGGGAACCTCGGTACTTC
.	TRBV6-6	once	13	TRBJ2-1	CASTLPQAGEQFF	TGTGCCAGCACCCTCCCTCAGGCGGGTGAGCAGTTCTTC
.	TRBV7-2	.	13	TRBJ2-7	CASSLIGGNEQYF	TGTGCCAGCAGCTTAATCGGAGGGAACGAGCAGTACTTC
.	TRBV9	.	15	TRBJ1-6	CASSVDPTAESPLHF	TGTGCCAGCAGCGTAGATCCGACAGCCGAATCACCCCTCCACTTT
TRBD2	TRBV5-1	.	16	TRBJ2-5	CASSLKTGGYVETQYF	TGCGCCAGCAGCTTGAAAACGGGGGGATACGTAGAGACCCAGTACTTC
TRBD2	TRBV5-4	.	16	TRBJ2-3	CASSLGAGASTDTQYF	TGTGCCAGCAGCTTGGGAGCGGGGGCTAGCACAGATACGCAGTATTTT
TRBD1	TRBV7-9	medium-sized	14	TRBJ1-1	CASSIGQVNTEAFF	TGTGCCAGCAGCATCGGACAGGTTAACACTGAAGCTTTCTTT